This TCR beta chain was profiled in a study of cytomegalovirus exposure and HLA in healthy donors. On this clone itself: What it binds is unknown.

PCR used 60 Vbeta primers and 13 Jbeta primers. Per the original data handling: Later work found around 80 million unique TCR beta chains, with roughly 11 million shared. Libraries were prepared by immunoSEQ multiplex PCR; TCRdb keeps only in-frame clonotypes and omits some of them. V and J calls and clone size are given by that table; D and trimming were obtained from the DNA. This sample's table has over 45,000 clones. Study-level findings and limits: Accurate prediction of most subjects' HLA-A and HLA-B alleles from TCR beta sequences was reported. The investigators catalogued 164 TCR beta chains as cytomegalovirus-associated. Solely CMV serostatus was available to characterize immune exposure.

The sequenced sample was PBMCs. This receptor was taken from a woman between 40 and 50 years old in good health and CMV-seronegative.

The CDR3 nucleotides read TGTGCCAGCAGCTTAGGGGTGGCCAATGAGCAGTTCTTC. Its protein product is CASSLGVANEQFF. The chain joins TRBV13 to TRBJ2-1; D is uncertain. Trimming pared 0 bases from V and 6 bases from J, leaving 6 bases between. The CDR3 spans 13 residues. Germline values: CDR1 PRHDT, CDR2 FYEKMQ (reference sequence).